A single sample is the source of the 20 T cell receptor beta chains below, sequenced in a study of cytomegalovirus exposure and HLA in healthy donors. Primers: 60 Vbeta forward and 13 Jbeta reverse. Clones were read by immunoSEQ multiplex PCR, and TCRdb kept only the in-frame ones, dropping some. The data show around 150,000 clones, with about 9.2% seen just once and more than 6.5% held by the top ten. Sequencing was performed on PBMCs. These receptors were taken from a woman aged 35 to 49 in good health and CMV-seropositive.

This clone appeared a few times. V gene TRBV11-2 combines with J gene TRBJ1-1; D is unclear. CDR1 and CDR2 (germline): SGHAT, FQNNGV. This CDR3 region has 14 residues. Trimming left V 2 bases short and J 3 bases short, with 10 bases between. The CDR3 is CASSLRGVDTEAFF. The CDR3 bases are TGTGCCAGCAGCTTACGAGGTGTGGACACTGAAGCTTTCTTT.

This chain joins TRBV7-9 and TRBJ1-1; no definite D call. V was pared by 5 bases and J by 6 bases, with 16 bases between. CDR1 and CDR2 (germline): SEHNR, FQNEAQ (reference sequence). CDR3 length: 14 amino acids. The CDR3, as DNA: TGTGCCAGCAGCCCACCCGGCGTTCGGGCTGAAGCTTTCTTT. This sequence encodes CASSPPGVRAEAFF.

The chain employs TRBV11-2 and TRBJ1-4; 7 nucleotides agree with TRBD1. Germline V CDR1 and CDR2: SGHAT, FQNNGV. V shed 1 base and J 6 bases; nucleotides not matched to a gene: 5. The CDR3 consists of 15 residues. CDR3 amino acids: CASSLGARGDEKLFF. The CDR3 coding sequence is TGTGCCAGCAGCTTAGGCGCCAGGGGGGATGAAAAACTGTTTTTT.

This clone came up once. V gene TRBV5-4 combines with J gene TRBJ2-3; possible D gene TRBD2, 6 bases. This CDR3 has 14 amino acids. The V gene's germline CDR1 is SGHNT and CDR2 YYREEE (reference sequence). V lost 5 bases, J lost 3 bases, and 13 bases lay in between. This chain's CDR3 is CASRRGEGTDTQYF. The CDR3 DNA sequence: TGTGCCAGCAGGCGGGGAGAAGGGACAGATACGCAGTATTTT.

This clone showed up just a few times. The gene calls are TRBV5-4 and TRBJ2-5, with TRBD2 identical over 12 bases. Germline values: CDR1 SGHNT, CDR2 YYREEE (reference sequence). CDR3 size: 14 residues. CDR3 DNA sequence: TGTGTCGTCGCTAGCGGGGGGGCCTTAGAGACCCAGTACTTC. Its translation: CVVASGGALETQYF.

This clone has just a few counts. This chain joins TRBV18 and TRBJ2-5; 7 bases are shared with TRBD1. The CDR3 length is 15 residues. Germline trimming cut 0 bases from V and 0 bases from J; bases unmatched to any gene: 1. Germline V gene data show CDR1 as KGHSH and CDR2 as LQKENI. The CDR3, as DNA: TGTGCCAGCTCACCACCGGGACAGTACCAAGAGACCCAGTACTTC. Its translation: CASSPPGQYQETQYF.

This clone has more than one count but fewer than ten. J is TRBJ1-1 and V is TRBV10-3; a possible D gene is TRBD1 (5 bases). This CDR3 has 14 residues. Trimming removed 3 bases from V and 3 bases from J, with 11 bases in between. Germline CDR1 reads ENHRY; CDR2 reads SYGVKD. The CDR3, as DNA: TGTGCCATCAGTGATTTTGTCAGGGACACTGAAGCTTTCTTT. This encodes CAISDFVRDTEAFF.

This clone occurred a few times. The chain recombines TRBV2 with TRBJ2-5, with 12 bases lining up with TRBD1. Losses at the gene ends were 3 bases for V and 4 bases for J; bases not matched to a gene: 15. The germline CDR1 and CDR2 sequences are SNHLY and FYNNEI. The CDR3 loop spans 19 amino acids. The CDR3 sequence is CASSEGSSGTGGRGETQYF. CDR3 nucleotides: TGTGCCAGCAGTGAGGGGTCGAGCGGGACAGGGGGCCGGGGAGAGACCCAGTACTTC.

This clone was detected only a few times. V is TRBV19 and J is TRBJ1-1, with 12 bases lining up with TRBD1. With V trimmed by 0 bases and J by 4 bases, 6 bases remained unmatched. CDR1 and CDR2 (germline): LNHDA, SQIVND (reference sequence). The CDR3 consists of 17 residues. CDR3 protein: CASSIESGTGGFTEAFF. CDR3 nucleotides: TGTGCCAGTAGTATAGAATCCGGGACAGGGGGCTTCACTGAAGCTTTCTTT.

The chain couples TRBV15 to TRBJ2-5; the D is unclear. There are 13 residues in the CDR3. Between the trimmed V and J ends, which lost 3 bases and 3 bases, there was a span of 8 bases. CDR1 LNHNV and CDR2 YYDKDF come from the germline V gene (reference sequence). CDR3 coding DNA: TGTGCCACCAGCAGGGAGCCTGAAGAGACCCAGTACTTC. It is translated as CATSREPEETQYF.

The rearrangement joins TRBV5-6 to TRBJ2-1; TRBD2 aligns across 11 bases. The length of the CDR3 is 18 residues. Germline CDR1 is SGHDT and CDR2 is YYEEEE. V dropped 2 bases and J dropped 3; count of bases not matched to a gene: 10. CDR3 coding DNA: TGTGCCAGCAGCTTTGATGAACTAGCGGGGGCCGTCTACAATGAGCAGTTCTTC. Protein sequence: CASSFDELAGAVYNEQFF.

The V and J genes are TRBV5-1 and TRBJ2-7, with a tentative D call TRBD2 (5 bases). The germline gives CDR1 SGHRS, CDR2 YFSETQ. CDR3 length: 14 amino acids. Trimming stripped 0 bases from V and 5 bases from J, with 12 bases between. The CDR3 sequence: CASSLGGSPDEQYF. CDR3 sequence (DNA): TGCGCCAGCAGCTTGGGAGGGAGTCCCGACGAGCAGTACTTC.

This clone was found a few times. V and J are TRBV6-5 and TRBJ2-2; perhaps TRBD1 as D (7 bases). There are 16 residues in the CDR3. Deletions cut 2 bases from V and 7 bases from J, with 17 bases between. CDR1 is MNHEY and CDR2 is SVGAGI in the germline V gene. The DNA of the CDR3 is TGTGCCAGCAGTTACGGGGCAGGGGGGTCGGGCGGGGAGCTGTTTTTT. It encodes CASSYGAGGSGGELFF.

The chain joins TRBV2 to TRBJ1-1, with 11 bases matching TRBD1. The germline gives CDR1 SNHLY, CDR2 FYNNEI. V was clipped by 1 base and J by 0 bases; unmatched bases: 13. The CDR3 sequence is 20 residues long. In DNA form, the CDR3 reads TGTGCCAGCAGTGAAGGGATTATTGGGACAGGGGGTTCCATGAACACTGAAGCTTTCTTT. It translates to CASSEGIIGTGGSMNTEAFF. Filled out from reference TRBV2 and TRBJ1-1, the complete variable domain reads EPEVTQTPSHQVTQMGQEVILRCVPISNHLYFYWYRQILGQKVEFLVSFYNNEISEKSEIFDDQFSVERPDGSNFTLKIRSTKLEDSAMYFCASSEGIIGTGGSMNTEAFFGQGTRLTVV.

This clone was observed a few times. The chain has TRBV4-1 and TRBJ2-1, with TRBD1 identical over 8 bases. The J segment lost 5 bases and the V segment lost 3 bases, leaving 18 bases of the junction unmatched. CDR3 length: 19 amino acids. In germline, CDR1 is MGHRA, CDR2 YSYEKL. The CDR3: CASSHGVFLRQGADNEQFF. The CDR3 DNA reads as TGCGCCAGCAGCCATGGGGTCTTTTTGAGGCAGGGGGCCGACAATGAGCAGTTCTTC.

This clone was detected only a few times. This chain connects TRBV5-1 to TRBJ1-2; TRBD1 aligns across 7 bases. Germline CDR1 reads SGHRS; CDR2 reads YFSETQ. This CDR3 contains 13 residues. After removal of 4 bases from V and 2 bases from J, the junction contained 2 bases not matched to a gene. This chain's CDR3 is CASSRQGNYGYTF. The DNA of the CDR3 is TGCGCCAGCAGCCGACAGGGAAACTATGGCTACACCTTC.

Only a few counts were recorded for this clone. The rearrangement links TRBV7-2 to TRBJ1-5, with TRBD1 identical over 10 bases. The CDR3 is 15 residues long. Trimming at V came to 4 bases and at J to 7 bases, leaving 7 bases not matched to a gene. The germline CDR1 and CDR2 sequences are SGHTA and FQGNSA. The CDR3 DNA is TGTGCCAGCAGCTCTCCGGACAGGGGGATCCAGCCCCAGCATTTT. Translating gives CASSSPDRGIQPQHF.

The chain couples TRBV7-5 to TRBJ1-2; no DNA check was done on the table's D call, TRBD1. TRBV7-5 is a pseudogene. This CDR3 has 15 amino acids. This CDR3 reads CVRSKRQGPNYGYTF. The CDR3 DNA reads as TGTGTCAGAAGCAAAAGACAGGGACCCAACTATGGCTACACCTTC.

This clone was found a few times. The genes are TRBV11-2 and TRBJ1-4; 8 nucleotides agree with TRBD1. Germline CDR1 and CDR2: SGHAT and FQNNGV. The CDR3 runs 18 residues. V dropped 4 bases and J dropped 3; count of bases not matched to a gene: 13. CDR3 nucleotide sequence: TGTGCCAGCAGCTCAGGGTCCGGACAGGGAGTAGCTAATGAAAAACTGTTTTTT. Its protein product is CASSSGSGQGVANEKLFF.

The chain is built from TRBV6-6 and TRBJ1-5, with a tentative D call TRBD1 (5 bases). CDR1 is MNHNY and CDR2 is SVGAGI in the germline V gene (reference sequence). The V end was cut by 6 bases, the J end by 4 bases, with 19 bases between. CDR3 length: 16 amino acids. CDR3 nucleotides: TGTGCCAGCAGGCCCTCCGGGACTGGTATTAATCAGCCCCAGCATTTT. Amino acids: CASRPSGTGINQPQHF.